The T cell receptor (beta chain) described here comes from a study of cytomegalovirus exposure and HLA in healthy donors. Overall study context: Of all 400 or so donors who were genotyped, roughly 85% belonged to the Caucasian-associated ancestry cluster.

Germline V CDR1 and CDR2: SQVTM, ANQGSEA. V shed 5 bases, J shed 5 bases, and the junction held 10 bases outside the gene matches. This CDR3 has 14 residues. Both 60 Vbeta primers and 13 Jbeta primers went into the PCR. The protocol was immunoSEQ multiplex PCR, while the TCRdb copy is restricted to in-frame clones and leaves out a portion. Across about 140,000 clones, the top ten clones capture roughly 2% of the sample. Study-wide points: The study put around 180 TCR beta chains on its list as cytomegalovirus-associated.

Remarks on this clone: Its specificity is unknown.

Sequencing was carried out using PBMCs. The chain employs TRBV29-1 and TRBJ2-5; TRBD1 matches at 8 bases. The receptor was derived from a woman aged 18-29 years in good health and CMV-seronegative. CDR3 sequence: CSVYWTGWGETQYF. Written as DNA, the CDR3 is TGCAGCGTTTATTGGACAGGGTGGGGGGAGACCCAGTACTTC. The whole variable domain, remainder taken from reference TRBV29-1 and TRBJ2-5, is SAVISQKPSRDICQRGTSLTIQCQVDSQVTMMFWYRQQPGQSLTLIATANQGSEATYESGFVIDKFPISRPNLTFSTLTVSNMSPEDSSIYLCSVYWTGWGETQYFGPGTRLLVL.